Included here is one TCR beta chain sequence, with context. Here immunoSEQ multiplex PCR was the method, and the copy in TCRdb shows in-frame clones only, minus some. The repertoire holds 130,000 to 150,000 clones, with 80% to 85% as singletons. This entry is derived from a study of blood T cell repertoires in COVID-19. The CDR3 loop spans 14 amino acids. V lost 9 bases, J lost 5 bases, and 9 bases stayed unmatched. The germline V gene has CDR1 SNHLY and CDR2 FYNNEI. The sequenced material came from PBMCs or T cells enriched from blood (not recorded which). This clonotype originated in a woman aged 50 to 65 who had been exposed to COVID-19. This rearrangement joins TRBV2 to TRBJ2-3; 9 bases line up with TRBD2. Here the CDR3 DNA reads TGTGCCAGGGGGCGGGGACTAGCAAGAGATACGCAGTATTTT. Its protein product is CARGRGLARDTQYF.